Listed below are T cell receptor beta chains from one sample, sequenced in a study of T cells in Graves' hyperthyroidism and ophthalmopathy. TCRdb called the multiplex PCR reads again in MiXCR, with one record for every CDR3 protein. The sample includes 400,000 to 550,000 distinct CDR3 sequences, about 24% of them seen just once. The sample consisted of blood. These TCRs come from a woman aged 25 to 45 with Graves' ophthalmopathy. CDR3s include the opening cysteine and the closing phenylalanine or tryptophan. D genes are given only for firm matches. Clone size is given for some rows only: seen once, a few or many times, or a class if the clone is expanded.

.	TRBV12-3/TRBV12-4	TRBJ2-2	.	CASSLGMEVDTGELFF	TGTGCCAGCAGTTTAGGGATGGAGGTGGACACCGGGGAGCTGTTTTTT
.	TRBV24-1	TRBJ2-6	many	CATSEYRRSGANVLTF	TGTGCCACCAGTGAGTACAGGAGATCTGGGGCCAACGTCCTGACTTTC
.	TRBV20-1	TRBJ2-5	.	CSASLLGSGRAETQYF	TGCAGTGCTAGCCTTCTGGGGTCTGGCCGCGCGGAGACCCAGTACTTC
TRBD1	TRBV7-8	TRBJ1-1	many	CASSLSRGQAGTEAFF	TGTGCCAGCAGCTTAAGTCGGGGACAGGCGGGCACTGAAGCTTTCTTT
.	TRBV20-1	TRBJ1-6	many	CSARDPVNSPLHF	TGCAGTGCTAGAGATCCTGTTAATTCACCCCTCCACTTT
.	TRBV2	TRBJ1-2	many	CASSGPLDYGYTF	TGTGCCAGCAGCGGACCCCTCGACTATGGCTACACCTTC
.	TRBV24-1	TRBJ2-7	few	CATSDSHEQYF	TGTGCCACCAGTGATTCTCACGAGCAGTACTTC
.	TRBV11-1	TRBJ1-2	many	CASSPRLTYGYTF	TGTGCCAGCAGCCCCCGGCTGACCTATGGCTACACCTTC
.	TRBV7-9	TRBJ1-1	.	CASSQLFGTEAFF	TGTGCCAGCAGCCAACTCTTTGGCACTGAAGCTTTCTTT
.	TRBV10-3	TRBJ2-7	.	CAINREGLIYEQYF	TGTGCCATCAACCGAGAGGGACTCATATACGAGCAGTACTTC
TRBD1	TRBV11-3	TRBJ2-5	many	CAARQGRPRETQYF	TGTGCCGCAAGACAGGGCCGCCCGAGGGAGACCCAGTACTTC
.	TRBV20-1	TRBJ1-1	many	CSARDRSGTGNTEAFF	TGCAGTGCTAGAGATCGGTCCGGGACGGGGAACACTGAAGCTTTCTTT
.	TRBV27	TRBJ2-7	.	CASSPPPYEQYF	TGTGCCAGCAGTCCTCCACCCTACGAGCAGTACTTC
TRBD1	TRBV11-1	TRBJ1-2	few	CASSGETTGGGGEVHGYTF	TGTGCCAGCAGCGGTGAAACGACAGGGGGCGGCGGGGAGGTCCATGGCTACACCTTC
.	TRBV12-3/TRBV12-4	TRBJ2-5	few	CASSLSQGLRTQYF	TGTGCCAGCAGTTTATCGCAGGGCCTAAGGACCCAGTACTTC
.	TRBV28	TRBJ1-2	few	CASGGIYGYTF	TGTGCCAGCGGCGGGATTTATGGCTACACCTTC
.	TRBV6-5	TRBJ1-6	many	CASSYSKRETPLHF	TGTGCCAGCAGTTACTCGAAAAGGGAGACACCCCTCCACTTT
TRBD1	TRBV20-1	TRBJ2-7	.	CSVEDRVHSYEQYF	TGCAGTGTGGAAGACAGGGTCCACTCCTACGAGCAGTACTTC
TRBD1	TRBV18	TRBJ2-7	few	CASSPPGGYYEQYF	TGTGCCAGCTCACCACCAGGGGGCTACTACGAGCAGTACTTC
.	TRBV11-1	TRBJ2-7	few	CASSPGRVAYEQYF	TGTGCCAGCAGCCCAGGACGGGTGGCCTACGAGCAGTACTTC
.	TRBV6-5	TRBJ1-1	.	CASSYEVATEAFF	TGTGCCAGCAGTTATGAGGTGGCCACTGAAGCTTTCTTT
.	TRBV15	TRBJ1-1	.	CATSRGGGVGNTEAFF	TGTGCCACCAGCAGAGGAGGAGGGGTCGGGAACACTGAAGCTTTCTTT
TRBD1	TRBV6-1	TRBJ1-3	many	CASSEADRAGNTIYF	TGTGCCAGCAGTGAAGCGGACAGGGCTGGAAACACCATATATTTT
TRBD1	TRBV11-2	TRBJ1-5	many	CASSLEDRGGQPQHF	TGTGCCAGCAGCTTAGAAGACAGGGGAGGTCAGCCCCAGCATTTT
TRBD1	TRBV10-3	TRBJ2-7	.	CAISAGGAAWEQYF	TGTGCCATCAGCGCAGGGGGTGCGGCTTGGGAGCAGTACTTC
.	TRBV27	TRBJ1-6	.	CASSLGRRVDSPLHF	TGTGCCAGCAGTTTAGGGCGCCGTGTGGATTCACCCCTCCACTTT
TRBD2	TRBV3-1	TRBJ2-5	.	CASGPRTSGMETQYF	TGTGCCAGCGGACCGAGGACTAGCGGGATGGAGACCCAGTACTTC
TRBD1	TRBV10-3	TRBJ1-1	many	CAIGAGQGIPEAFF	TGTGCCATCGGTGCGGGACAGGGGATCCCTGAAGCTTTCTTT
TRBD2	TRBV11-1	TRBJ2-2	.	CASSTRTSGGVNTGELFF	TGTGCCAGCAGCACCCGGACTAGCGGGGGGGTAAACACCGGGGAGCTGTTTTTT
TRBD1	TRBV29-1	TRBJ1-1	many	CSALGQVDTEAFF	TGCAGCGCATTAGGACAGGTTGACACTGAAGCTTTCTTT
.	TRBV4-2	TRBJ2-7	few	CASSQGGPGRLKSEQYF	TGTGCCAGCAGCCAAGGGGGTCCGGGACGATTAAAGTCCGAGCAGTACTTC
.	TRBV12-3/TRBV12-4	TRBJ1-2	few	CASRGRFYGYTF	TGTGCCAGCAGGGGCAGATTCTATGGCTACACCTTC
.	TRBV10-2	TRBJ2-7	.	CASSETGSREQYF	TGCGCCAGCAGTGAGACAGGGTCGCGCGAGCAGTACTTC
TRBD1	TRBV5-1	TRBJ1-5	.	CASSPTPGGIQPQHF	TGCGCCAGCAGCCCCACCCCAGGGGGCATTCAGCCCCAGCATTTT
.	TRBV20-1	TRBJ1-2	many	CSAQKGGVNYGYTF	TGCAGTGCTCAAAAAGGGGGGGTCAACTATGGCTACACCTTC
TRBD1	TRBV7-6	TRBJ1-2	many	CASSPGTDFNYGYTF	TGTGCCAGCAGCCCGGGGACAGACTTTAACTATGGCTACACCTTC
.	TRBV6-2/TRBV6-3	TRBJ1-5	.	CASSYSVNIPRESNQPQHF	TGTGCCAGCAGTTACTCGGTTAACATCCCTAGGGAGAGCAATCAGCCCCAGCATTTT
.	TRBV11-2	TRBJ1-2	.	CASSLLRDRPTYGYTF	TGTGCCAGCAGCTTACTCAGGGATCGGCCTACCTATGGCTACACCTTC
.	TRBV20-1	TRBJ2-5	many	CSAREGAETQYF	TGCAGTGCTAGGGAGGGAGCTGAGACCCAGTACTTC
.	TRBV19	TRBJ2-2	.	CASSTSPGELFF	TGTGCCAGTAGCACTAGTCCCGGGGAGCTGTTTTTT
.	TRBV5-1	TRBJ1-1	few	CASSLYGGRGTEAFF	TGCGCCAGCAGCTTGTACGGGGGCCGGGGCACTGAAGCTTTCTTT
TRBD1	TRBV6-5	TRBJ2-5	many	CASHSGTGGQETQYF	TGTGCCAGCCATAGCGGGACAGGGGGCCAAGAGACCCAGTACTTC
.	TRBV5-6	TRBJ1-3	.	CASSLVQGRDTIYF	TGTGCCAGCAGCTTGGTCCAGGGGAGGGACACCATATATTTT
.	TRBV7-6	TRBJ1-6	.	CASSLAGEVSPLHF	TGTGCCAGCAGCTTAGCGGGGGAGGTATCACCCCTCCACTTT
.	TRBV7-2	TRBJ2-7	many	CASSLVAGEQYF	TGTGCCAGCAGCTTAGTTGCCGGCGAGCAGTACTTC
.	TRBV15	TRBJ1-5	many	CATSRELDGGSPQHF	TGTGCCACCAGCAGGGAACTGGACGGGGGATCGCCCCAGCATTTT
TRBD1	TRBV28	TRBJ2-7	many	CASSDRQGFAYEQYF	TGTGCCAGCAGTGACCGACAGGGGTTTGCCTACGAGCAGTACTTC
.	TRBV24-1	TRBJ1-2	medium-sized	CATSDRANYGYTF	TGTGCCACCAGTGATAGAGCTAACTATGGCTACACCTTC
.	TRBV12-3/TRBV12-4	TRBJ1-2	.	CASSLRTADGYTF	TGTGCCAGCAGTTTAAGGACAGCGGATGGCTACACCTTC
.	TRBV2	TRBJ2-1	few	CASSERGGLMNEQFF	TGTGCCAGCAGTGAAAGGGGCGGGTTGATGAATGAGCAGTTCTTC
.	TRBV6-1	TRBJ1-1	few	CASEAVGGTEAFF	TGTGCCAGCGAGGCGGTTGGGGGAACTGAAGCTTTCTTT
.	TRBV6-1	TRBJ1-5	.	CATRDSNQPQHF	TGTGCCACCCGGGATAGCAATCAGCCCCAGCATTTT
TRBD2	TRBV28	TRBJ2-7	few	CASRRLAGGTYEQYF	TGTGCCAGCAGGAGACTAGCGGGAGGTACCTACGAGCAGTACTTC
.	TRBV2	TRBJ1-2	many	CASSAYWTGNYGYTF	TGTGCCAGCAGTGCTTACTGGACGGGCAACTATGGCTACACCTTC
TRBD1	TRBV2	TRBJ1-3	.	CASRGIRGLIGNTIYF	TGTGCCAGCAGAGGAATCAGGGGGCTGATTGGAAACACCATATATTTT
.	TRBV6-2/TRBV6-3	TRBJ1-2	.	CASSYSELTVNGYTF	TGTGCCAGCAGTTACTCCGAGCTGACAGTAAATGGCTACACCTTC
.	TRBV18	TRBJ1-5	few	CASSPNGQNNQPQHF	TGTGCCAGCTCACCAAACGGGCAAAACAATCAGCCCCAGCATTTT
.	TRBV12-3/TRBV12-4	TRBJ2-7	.	CASSSRLSGSYEQYF	TGTGCCAGCAGTTCCCGACTGTCCGGCTCCTACGAGCAGTACTTC
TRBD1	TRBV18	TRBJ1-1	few	CASSPRDREWAFF	TGTGCCAGCTCACCCCGGGACAGGGAATGGGCTTTCTTT